The clone carrying this T cell receptor beta chain appeared once. Followed over time, Seattle patients had been enrolled while infection was active. Original handling: Amplified reference gene primers provided the basis for estimating nucleated cell counts. Repertoires were generated with immunoSEQ multiplex PCR, while TCRdb's copy carries only in-frame clones and drops some. V and J calls plus clone size are reproduced from that table; the DNA served to infer D and trimming. The table includes about 170,000 clones, around 85% detected once. V was cut by 0 bases and J by 4 bases, with 16 bases left in between. Germline V CDR1 and CDR2: MNHEY, SVGAGI. CDR3 length: 16 amino acids. These data are taken from a study of blood T cell repertoires in COVID-19. Overall study context: Specimens from acute and convalescent COVID-19 originated in the United States, Italy and Spain.

This receptor was identified in a woman in her sixties or seventies with COVID-19, enrolled during active disease. The rearrangement uses TRBV6-5 and TRBJ2-7; D may be TRBD1 (8 bases). The sample taken for sequencing was peripheral blood. This CDR3 is CASSYSIDRGGYEQYF. The DNA for the CDR3 is TGTGCCAGCAGTTACTCAATCGACAGGGGAGGGTACGAGCAGTACTTC.